The 27 T cell receptor beta chains in this list originate from one sample, sequenced in a study of shared clonotypes between healthy human individuals. Repertoires were generated with immunoSEQ multiplex PCR, while TCRdb's copy carries only in-frame clones and drops some. The sample yields about 1.1 million clones, about 72% seen once. Sequenced material: memory CD4+ T cells from PBMCs. Subset in this sample: CD45RA-negative fraction. The receptors originated from a man younger than 35 in good health. Some clones in this sample may be carry-over from other donors' samples.

The genes are TRBV7-2 and TRBJ1-2; 7 nucleotides align to TRBD1. Germline lookup yields CDR1 SGHTA and CDR2 FQGNSA. With V trimmed by 6 bases and J by 5 bases, 15 bases remained unmatched. The CDR3 has 16 residues. CDR3 DNA sequence: TGTGCCAGCAGTCCCGAACTGGACAGGAGTACTTATGGCTACACCTTC. Protein sequence: CASSPELDRSTYGYTF.

The chain couples TRBV6-1 to TRBJ1-5; the D is unclear. Germline V gene sequence: CDR1 MNHNS, CDR2 SASEGT. This CDR3 comprises 14 residues. V was clipped by 3 bases and J by 2 bases, with 8 bases between them. Written as DNA, the CDR3 is TGTGCCAGCAGTGACCGCGGGCGCAATCAGCCCCAGCATTTT. Amino acids: CASSDRGRNQPQHF.

The genes are TRBV2 and TRBJ2-1; tentatively, D is TRBD2 (6 bases). CDR1 and CDR2 (germline): SNHLY, FYNNEI. CDR3 length: 13 amino acids. Trimming cost V 6 bases and J 12 bases, with 18 bases left between them. The CDR3 sequence is CASRYRDLIGQFF. Written as DNA, the CDR3 is TGTGCCAGCAGGTACCGGGACTTAATCGGGCAGTTCTTC. The whole variable domain, filled in from reference TRBV2 and TRBJ2-1, reads EPEVTQTPSHQVTQMGQEVILRCVPISNHLYFYWYRQILGQKVEFLVSFYNNEISEKSEIFDDQFSVERPDGSNFTLKIRSTKLEDSAMYFCASRYRDLIGQFFGPGTRLTVL.

The chain has TRBV18 and TRBJ2-6; D remains unclear. Trimming took off 1 base at V and 0 bases at J, with 13 bases between the two ends. Germline CDR1 KGHSH, CDR2 LQKENI. The CDR3 has 18 amino acids. Here the CDR3 DNA reads TGTGCCAGCTCACCACTGTTGCCCAGGCACTCTGGGGCCAACGTCCTGACTTTC. This sequence encodes CASSPLLPRHSGANVLTF.

J is TRBJ2-3 and V is TRBV5-1; TRBD2 agrees at 10 bases. The J segment lost 1 base and the V segment lost 3 bases, leaving 8 bases of the junction unmatched. CDR3 length equals 17 residues. CDR1 and CDR2 (germline): SGHRS, YFSETQ. This chain's CDR3 is CASSWKRGTSGTDTQYF. The DNA of the CDR3 is TGCGCCAGCAGCTGGAAGAGAGGGACTAGCGGCACAGATACGCAGTATTTT.

As for this clone: Different DNA sequences within this sample yield the same CDR3. CDR3 bases: TGTGCCAGCAGCGTTTACTCCCAAGAGACCCAGTACTTC. Translated, it gives CASSVYSQETQYF. J is TRBJ2-5 and V is TRBV9; D gene ambiguous. The germline CDR1 and CDR2 sequences are SGDLS and YYNGEE. V lost 2 bases and J 1 base, leaving 6 bases between the germline ends. CDR3 length: 13 residues.

The rearrangement joins TRBV4-3 to TRBJ2-2, with 8 bases lining up with TRBD1. The junction had 10 bases not matched to a gene; V was cut back by 0 bases and J by 7 bases. The CDR3 totals 17 residues. Germline V gene lookup returns CDR1 LGHNA and CDR2 YSLEER. This CDR3 is CASSQDSRQGIGGELFF. The CDR3 coding sequence is TGCGCCAGCAGCCAAGATTCGCGACAGGGGATTGGCGGGGAGCTGTTTTTT.

The chain is built from TRBV19 and TRBJ1-5; the match to TRBD1 covers 8 bases. The CDR3 has 16 amino acids. The trim removed 6 bases at V and 5 bases at J, leaving 12 bases unmatched. The germline V gene has CDR1 LNHDA and CDR2 SQIVND (reference sequence). CDR3 loop: CASSLSPDRGHQPQHF. CDR3 sequence (DNA): TGTGCCAGTAGCCTAAGCCCAGACAGGGGACATCAGCCCCAGCATTTT.

Remarks on this clone: This sample also contains other DNA sequences that code for the same CDR3. The V and J genes are TRBV5-1 and TRBJ1-5; D is ambiguous. There are 15 residues in the CDR3. Trimming removed 0 bases from V and 0 bases from J, with 7 bases in between. Germline CDR1 reads SGHRS; CDR2 reads YFSETQ. CDR3 region: CASSLAGNSNQPQHF. CDR3 sequence (DNA): TGCGCCAGCAGCTTGGCCGGAAATAGCAATCAGCCCCAGCATTTT.

The V call is TRBV7-2, the J call TRBJ2-5; 8 nucleotides line up with TRBD2. There are 15 residues in the CDR3. Germline V gives CDR1 SGHTA, CDR2 FQGNSA. V lost 8 bases to trimming and J lost 11 bases; unmatched junction nucleotides: 19. CDR3 coding DNA: TGTGCCAGCTCTGCAGGTGGCGGGAGGTCTCGGGAGCAGTACTTC. This translates into CASSAGGGRSREQYF. Full variable domain (outside the CDR3, taken from reference TRBV7-2 and TRBJ2-5): GAGVSQSPSNKVTEKGKDVELRCDPISGHTALYWYRQSLGQGLEFLIYFQGNSAPDKSGLPSDRFSAERTGGSVSTLTIQRTQQEDSAVYLCASSAGGGRSREQYFGPGTRLLVL.

V and J are TRBV27 and TRBJ2-5, with no clear D. The CDR3 extends over 14 amino acids. Trimming took off 6 bases at V and 3 bases at J, with 14 bases between the two ends. The germline V gene encodes CDR1 MNHEY and CDR2 SMNVEV (reference sequence). CDR3 coding DNA: TGTGCCAGCAGCCACCTTGCGGCCGAAGAGACCCAGTACTTC. Translating gives CASSHLAAEETQYF.

This chain joins TRBV7-9 and TRBJ1-3; TRBD1 matches 7 bases. CDR3 length: 15 amino acids. The trim removed 5 bases at V and 0 bases at J, leaving 4 bases unmatched. CDR1 is SEHNR and CDR2 is FQNEAQ in the germline V gene (reference sequence). The CDR3 bases are TGTGCCAGCAGCGAGGGACAGAGCTCTGGAAACACCATATATTTT. It codes for CASSEGQSSGNTIYF. Filled out from reference TRBV7-9 and TRBJ1-3, the complete variable domain reads DTGVSQNPRHKITKRGQNVTFRCDPISEHNRLYWYRQTLGQGPEFLTYFQNEAQLEKSRLLSDRFSAERPKGSFSTLEIQRTEQGDSAMYLCASSEGQSSGNTIYFGEGSWLTVV.

This clone was counted once. The gene calls are TRBV11-2 and TRBJ1-1; D may be TRBD1 (6 bases). The V and J ends lost 0 bases and 6 bases respectively, with 8 bases between them. CDR1 and CDR2 (germline): SGHAT, FQNNGV. The CDR3 spans 13 residues. The CDR3 DNA is TGTGCCAGCAGCTTAGAGGCAGGGGCTGAAGCTTTCTTT. Amino acid sequence: CASSLEAGAEAFF.

This clone was found a few times. The rearrangement links TRBV7-2 to TRBJ1-5; 7 nucleotides match TRBD1. Germline CDR1 and CDR2: SGHTA and FQGNSA. J gave up 0 bases and V 5 bases, and 4 bases lay outside the gene matches. CDR3 length equals 15 residues. The CDR3 bases are TGTGCCAGCAGCAGAGGGACAGATAGCAATCAGCCCCAGCATTTT. Its translation is CASSRGTDSNQPQHF.

The rearrangement uses TRBV15 and TRBJ2-2; 8 bases fit TRBD1. The CDR3 extends over 14 amino acids. Looked up from germline, CDR1 is LNHNV and CDR2 is YYDKDF (reference sequence). V gave up 3 bases and J gave up 7 bases; unmatched junction bases: 4. The CDR3 loop reads CATSRDREVGELFF. As DNA, the CDR3 is TGTGCCACCAGCAGGGACAGGGAGGTCGGGGAGCTGTTTTTT.

The chain uses TRBV28 and TRBJ2-1, with D possibly TRBD2 on 5 matching bases. The CDR3 length is 13 residues. Per the germline V gene, CDR1 is MDHEN and CDR2 is SYDVKM. The V and J ends lost 5 bases and 9 bases respectively, with 14 bases between them. The CDR3 region is CASSQDPGIEQFF. The CDR3 DNA reads as TGTGCCAGCAGTCAGGACCCGGGGATTGAGCAGTTCTTC.

In the case of this clone: Other DNA sequences in this sample translate to the same CDR3. The chain joins TRBV7-2 to TRBJ2-1; 9 nucleotides agree with TRBD2. The germline CDR1 and CDR2 sequences are SGHTA and FQGNSA. The trim removed 1 base at V and 4 bases at J, leaving 5 bases unmatched. The CDR3 has 16 residues. Here the CDR3 reads CASSLVRLAVYNEQFF. CDR3 coding DNA: TGTGCCAGCAGCTTAGTACGACTAGCGGTTTACAATGAGCAGTTCTTC.

The V gene is TRBV2, the J gene TRBJ2-2, with 7 bases fitting TRBD2. The V and J ends lost 1 base and 5 bases, in that order; junction bases with no gene match: 13. Germline V CDR1 and CDR2: SNHLY, FYNNEI. This CDR3 spans 18 amino acids. CDR3 nucleotides: TGTGCCAGCAGTGAAGGGGGCTTAGGCGGGAGAGGGACCGGGGAGCTGTTTTTT. Translation: CASSEGGLGGRGTGELFF.

CDR3 nucleotide sequence: TGTGCCAGCAGCCTCCAGGGGAATTCAGAGACCCAGTACTTC. Its protein product is CASSLQGNSETQYF. V usage is TRBV7-9 and J usage is TRBJ2-5; a weak D match, TRBD1 (6 bases). This CDR3 has 14 residues. From germline, CDR1 is SEHNR and CDR2 FQNEAQ (reference sequence). Trimming removed 5 bases at V and 4 bases at J, with 14 bases between. Full variable domain (missing parts from reference TRBV7-9 and TRBJ2-5): DTGVSQNPRHKITKRGQNVTFRCDPISEHNRLYWYRQTLGQGPEFLTYFQNEAQLEKSRLLSDRFSAERPKGSFSTLEIQRTEQGDSAMYLCASSLQGNSETQYFGPGTRLLVL.

This clone was detected only a few times. The V call is TRBV19, the J call TRBJ2-5, with 11 bases that match TRBD2. Unmatched junction bases numbered 5, after V lost 6 bases and J lost 2 bases. The CDR3 is 15 amino acids. CDR1 and CDR2 from the germline V gene are LNHDA and SQIVND (reference sequence). The CDR3: CASSGTSGDQETQYF. Written as DNA, the CDR3 is TGTGCCAGTAGCGGGACTAGCGGTGATCAAGAGACCCAGTACTTC.

The chain combines TRBV25-1 with TRBJ2-7; weak D call: TRBD2 (7 bases). V lost 7 bases and J lost 2, with 15 bases in between. CDR1 is MGHDK and CDR2 is SYGVNS in the germline V gene. This CDR3 has 14 residues. The DNA for the CDR3 is TGTGCCAGCACTGGGGGGGCAGGGACCTACGAGCAGTACTTC. This gives the protein CASTGGAGTYEQYF.

The chain joins TRBV2 to TRBJ2-5; no firm D call. The CDR3 has 13 residues. Per germline, CDR1 SNHLY and CDR2 FYNNEI. Trimming removed 5 bases from V and 1 base from J, with 8 bases in between. The CDR3 spells CASSYFVQETQYF. CDR3 DNA sequence: TGTGCCAGCAGTTACTTTGTCCAAGAGACCCAGTACTTC.

The chain uses TRBV5-1 and TRBJ2-1; D is ambiguous. CDR1 is SGHRS, CDR2 YFSETQ, per germline. This CDR3 has 15 amino acids. V was cut by 0 bases and J by 0 bases, with 7 bases left in between. The CDR3 DNA sequence: TGCGCCAGCAGCTTGGCACATAGCTCCTACAATGAGCAGTTCTTC. This sequence encodes CASSLAHSSYNEQFF.

This clone was seen just once. The CDR3 here is CASSFRPGGENEKLFF. The CDR3 DNA sequence: TGTGCCAGCAGCTTCCGCCCAGGGGGGGAAAATGAAAAACTGTTTTTT. The chain recombines TRBV7-9 with TRBJ1-4; 7 bases are shared with TRBD1. Germline CDR1 reads SEHNR; CDR2 reads FQNEAQ (reference sequence). J gave up 5 bases and V 3 bases, and 9 bases lay outside the gene matches. The CDR3 has 16 amino acids.

This chain links TRBV5-6 with TRBJ2-7; D possibly corresponds to TRBD2 (6 bases). The CDR3 is 14 residues long. Germline assignment: CDR1 SGHDT and CDR2 YYEEEE. Between the trimmed V and J ends, which lost 3 bases and 2 bases, there was a span of 12 bases. Written as DNA, the CDR3 is TGTGCCAGCAGCTCGGGACTCGAGACCTACGAGCAGTACTTC. This codes for CASSSGLETYEQYF.

The chain links TRBV28 to TRBJ2-1, with 10 bases lining up with TRBD1. The CDR3 extends over 15 amino acids. The V segment lost 6 bases and the J segment 7 bases; nucleotides outside the gene matches: 9. Germline CDR1 is MDHEN and CDR2 is SYDVKM. CDR3 sequence: CASRGPGQGWNEQFF. As DNA, the CDR3 is TGTGCCAGCAGGGGACCGGGACAGGGGTGGAATGAGCAGTTCTTC.

There are a few counts of this clone. CDR3 loop: CASSEQGAWNTGELFF. CDR3 bases: TGTGCCAGCAGCGAACAGGGGGCTTGGAACACCGGGGAGCTGTTTTTT. The rearrangement uses TRBV9 and TRBJ2-2; 9 bases map to TRBD1. From germline, CDR1 is SGDLS and CDR2 YYNGEE. V shed 3 bases and J 1 base; nucleotides not matched to a gene: 4. There are 16 residues in the CDR3. Variable domain in full (rest from reference TRBV9 and TRBJ2-2): DSGVTQTPKHLITATGQRVTLRCSPRSGDLSVYWYQQSLDQGLQFLIQYYNGEERAKGNILERFSAQQFPDLHSELNLSSLELGDSALYFCASSEQGAWNTGELFFGEGSRLTVL.